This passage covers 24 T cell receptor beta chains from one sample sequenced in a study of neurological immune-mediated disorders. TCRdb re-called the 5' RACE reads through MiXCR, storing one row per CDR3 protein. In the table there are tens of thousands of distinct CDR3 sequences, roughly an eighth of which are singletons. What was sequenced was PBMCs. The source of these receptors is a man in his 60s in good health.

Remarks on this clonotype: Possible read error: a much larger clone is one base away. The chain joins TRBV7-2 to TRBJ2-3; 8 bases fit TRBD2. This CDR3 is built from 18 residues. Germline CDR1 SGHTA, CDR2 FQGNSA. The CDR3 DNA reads TGTGCCAACAGCTTAGGGCTCGTCGGGAGGGGCAACACAGATACGCAGTATTTT. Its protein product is CANSLGLVGRGNTDTQYF. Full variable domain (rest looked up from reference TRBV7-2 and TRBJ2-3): GAGVSQSPSNKVTEKGKDVELRCDPISGHTALYWYRQSLGQGLEFLIYFQGNSAPDKSGLPSDRFSAERTGGSVSTLTIQRTQQEDSAVYLCANSLGLVGRGNTDTQYFGPGTRLTVL.

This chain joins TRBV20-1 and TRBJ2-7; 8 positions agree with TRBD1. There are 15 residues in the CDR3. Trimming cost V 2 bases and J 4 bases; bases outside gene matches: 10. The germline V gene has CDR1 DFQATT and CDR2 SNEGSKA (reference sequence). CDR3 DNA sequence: TGCAGTGCTAGAAGTTTGTGGCAGGGGGCTTACGAGCAGTACTTC. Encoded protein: CSARSLWQGAYEQYF.

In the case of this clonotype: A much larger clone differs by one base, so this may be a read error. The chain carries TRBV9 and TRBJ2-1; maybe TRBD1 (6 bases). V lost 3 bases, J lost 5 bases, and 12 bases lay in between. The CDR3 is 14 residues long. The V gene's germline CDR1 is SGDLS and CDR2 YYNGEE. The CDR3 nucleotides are TGTGCCAGCAGCGGGACAGTGGGAAACAATGAGCAGTTCTTC. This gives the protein CASSGTVGNNEQFF.

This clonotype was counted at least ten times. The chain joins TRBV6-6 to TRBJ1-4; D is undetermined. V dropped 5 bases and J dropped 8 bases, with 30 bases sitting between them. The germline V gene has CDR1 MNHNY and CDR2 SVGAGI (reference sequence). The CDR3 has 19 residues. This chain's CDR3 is CASSDPSPTEGSRTEKLFF. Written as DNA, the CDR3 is TGTGCCAGCAGTGACCCTTCCCCAACAGAAGGGTCCAGGACCGAAAAACTGTTTTTT.

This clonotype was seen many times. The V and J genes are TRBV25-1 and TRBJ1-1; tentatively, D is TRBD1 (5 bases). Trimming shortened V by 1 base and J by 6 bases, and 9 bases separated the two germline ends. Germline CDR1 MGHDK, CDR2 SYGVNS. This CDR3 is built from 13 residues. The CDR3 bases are TGTGCCAGCAGTGAATGGGGGACCGCTGAAGCTTTCTTT. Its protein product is CASSEWGTAEAFF.

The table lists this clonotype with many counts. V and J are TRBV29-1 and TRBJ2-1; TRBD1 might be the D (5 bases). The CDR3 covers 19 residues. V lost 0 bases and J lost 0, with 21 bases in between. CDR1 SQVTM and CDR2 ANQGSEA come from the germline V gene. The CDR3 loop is CSVEDGKLTGASSYNEQFF. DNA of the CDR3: TGCAGCGTTGAAGATGGAAAGTTAACAGGTGCAAGCTCCTACAATGAGCAGTTCTTC.

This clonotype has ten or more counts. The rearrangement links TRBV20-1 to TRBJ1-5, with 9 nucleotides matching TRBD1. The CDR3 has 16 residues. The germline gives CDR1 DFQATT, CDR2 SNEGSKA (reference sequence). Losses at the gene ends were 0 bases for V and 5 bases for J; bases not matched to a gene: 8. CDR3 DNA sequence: TGCAGTGCTAGAGATGGCAGGACAGGGGTGGATCAGCCCCAGCATTTT. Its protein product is CSARDGRTGVDQPQHF.

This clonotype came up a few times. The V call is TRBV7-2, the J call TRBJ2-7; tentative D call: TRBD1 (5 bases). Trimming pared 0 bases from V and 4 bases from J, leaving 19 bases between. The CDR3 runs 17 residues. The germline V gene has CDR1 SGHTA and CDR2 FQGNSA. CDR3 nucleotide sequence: TGTGCCAGCAGCTTAGCGCGTGGGCAGGGAATGTGGTACGAGCAGTACTTC. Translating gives CASSLARGQGMWYEQYF.

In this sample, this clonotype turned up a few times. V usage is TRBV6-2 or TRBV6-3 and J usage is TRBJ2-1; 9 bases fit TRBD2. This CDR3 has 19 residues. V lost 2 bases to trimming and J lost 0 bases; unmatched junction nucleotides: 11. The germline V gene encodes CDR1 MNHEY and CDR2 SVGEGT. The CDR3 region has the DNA TGTGCCAGCAGTTACCCCCTCTTAGAGCGGGGGGCCTCCTACAATGAGCAGTTCTTC. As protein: CASSYPLLERGASYNEQFF.

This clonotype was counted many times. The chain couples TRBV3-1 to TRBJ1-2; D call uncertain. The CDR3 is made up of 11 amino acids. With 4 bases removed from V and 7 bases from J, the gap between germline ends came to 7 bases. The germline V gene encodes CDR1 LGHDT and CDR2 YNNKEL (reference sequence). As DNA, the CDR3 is TGTGCCAGCAGCCGGGGTAGTGGCTACACCTTC. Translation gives CASSRGSGYTF.

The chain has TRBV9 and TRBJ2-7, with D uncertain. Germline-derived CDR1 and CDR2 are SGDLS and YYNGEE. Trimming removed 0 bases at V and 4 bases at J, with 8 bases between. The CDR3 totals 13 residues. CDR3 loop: CASSVDHTYEQYF. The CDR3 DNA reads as TGTGCCAGCAGCGTAGATCACACTTACGAGCAGTACTTC.

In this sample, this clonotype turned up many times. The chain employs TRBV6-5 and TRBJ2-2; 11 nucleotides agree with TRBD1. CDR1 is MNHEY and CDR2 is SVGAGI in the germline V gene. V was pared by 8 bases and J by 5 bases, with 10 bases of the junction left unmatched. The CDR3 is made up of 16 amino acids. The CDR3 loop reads CASGKTGTGGTGELFF. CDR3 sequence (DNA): TGTGCCAGCGGAAAGACCGGGACAGGGGGAACCGGGGAGCTGTTTTTT.

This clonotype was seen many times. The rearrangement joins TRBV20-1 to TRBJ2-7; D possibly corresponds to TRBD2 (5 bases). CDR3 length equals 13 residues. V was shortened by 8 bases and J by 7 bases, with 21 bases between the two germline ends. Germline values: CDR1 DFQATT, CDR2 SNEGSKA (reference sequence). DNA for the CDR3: TGCAGTTATACTAGTCGGGCCGGAGGAGAGCAGTACTTC. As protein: CSYTSRAGGEQYF.

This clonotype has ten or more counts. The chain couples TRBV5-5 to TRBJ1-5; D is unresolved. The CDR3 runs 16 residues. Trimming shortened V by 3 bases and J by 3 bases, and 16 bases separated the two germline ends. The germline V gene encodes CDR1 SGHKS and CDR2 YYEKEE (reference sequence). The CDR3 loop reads CASSSKTGRINQPQHF. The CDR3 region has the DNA TGTGCCAGCAGCTCAAAGACCGGTCGGATCAATCAGCCCCAGCATTTT.

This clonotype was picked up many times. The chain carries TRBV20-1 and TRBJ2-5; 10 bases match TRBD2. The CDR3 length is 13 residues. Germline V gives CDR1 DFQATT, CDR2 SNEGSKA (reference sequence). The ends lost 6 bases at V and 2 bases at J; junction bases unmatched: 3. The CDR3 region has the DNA TGCAGTGCCAAACTAGCGGGGCAAGAGACCCAGTACTTC. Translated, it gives CSAKLAGQETQYF.

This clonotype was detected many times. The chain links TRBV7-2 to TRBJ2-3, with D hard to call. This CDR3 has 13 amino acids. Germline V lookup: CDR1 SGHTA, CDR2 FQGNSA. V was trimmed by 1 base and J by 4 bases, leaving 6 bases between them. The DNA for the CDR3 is TGTGCCAGCAGCTTAGGTGAGGCAGATACGCAGTATTTT. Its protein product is CASSLGEADTQYF.

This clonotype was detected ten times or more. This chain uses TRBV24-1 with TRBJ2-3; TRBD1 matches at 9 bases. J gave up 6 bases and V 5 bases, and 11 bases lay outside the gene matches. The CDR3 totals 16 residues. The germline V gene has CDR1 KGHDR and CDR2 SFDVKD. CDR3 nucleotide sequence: TGTGCCACCAGTGCCGGCGGGACAGGGTCCTGGGATACGCAGTATTTT. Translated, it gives CATSAGGTGSWDTQYF.

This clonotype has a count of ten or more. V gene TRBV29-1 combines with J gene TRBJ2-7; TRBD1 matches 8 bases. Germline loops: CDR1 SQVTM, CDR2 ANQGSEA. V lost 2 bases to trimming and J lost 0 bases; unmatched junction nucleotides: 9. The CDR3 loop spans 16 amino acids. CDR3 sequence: CSVESRGTGSSYEQYF. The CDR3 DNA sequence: TGCAGCGTTGAATCTCGAGGGACAGGTTCCTCCTACGAGCAGTACTTC.

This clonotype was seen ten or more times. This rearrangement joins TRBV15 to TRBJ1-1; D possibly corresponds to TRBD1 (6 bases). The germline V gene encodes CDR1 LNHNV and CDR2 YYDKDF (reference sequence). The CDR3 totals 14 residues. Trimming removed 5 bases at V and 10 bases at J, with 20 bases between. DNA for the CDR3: TGTGCCACCAGCGGAGGGGGAGCCAGGGTGGTAGCTTTCTTT. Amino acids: CATSGGGARVVAFF.

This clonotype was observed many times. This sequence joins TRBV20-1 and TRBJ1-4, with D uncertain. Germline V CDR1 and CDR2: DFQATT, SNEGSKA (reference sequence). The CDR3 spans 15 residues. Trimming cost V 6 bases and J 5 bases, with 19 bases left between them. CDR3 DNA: TGCAGTGCCCGCGCTTTAAGTGGGAGGAATGAAAAACTGTTTTTT. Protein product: CSARALSGRNEKLFF.

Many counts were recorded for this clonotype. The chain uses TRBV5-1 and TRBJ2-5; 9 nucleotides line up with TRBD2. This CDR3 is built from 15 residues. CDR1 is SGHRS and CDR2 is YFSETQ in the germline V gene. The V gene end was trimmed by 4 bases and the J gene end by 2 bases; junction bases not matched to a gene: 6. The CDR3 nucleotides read TGCGCCAGCAGCCAAAGCGGGGGGAAACAAGAGACCCAGTACTTC. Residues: CASSQSGGKQETQYF. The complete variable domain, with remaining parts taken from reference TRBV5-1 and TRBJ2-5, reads KAGVTQTPRYLIKTRGQQVTLSCSPISGHRSVSWYQQTPGQGLQFLFEYFSETQRNKGNFPGRFSGRQFSNSRSEMNVSTLELGDSALYLCASSQSGGKQETQYFGPGTRLLVL.

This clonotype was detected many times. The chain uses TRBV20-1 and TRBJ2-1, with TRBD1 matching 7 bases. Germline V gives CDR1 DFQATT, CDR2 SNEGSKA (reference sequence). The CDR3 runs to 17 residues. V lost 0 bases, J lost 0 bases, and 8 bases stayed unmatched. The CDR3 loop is CSARDRTTGHSYNEQFF. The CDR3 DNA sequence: TGCAGTGCTAGAGATAGGACGACAGGGCACTCCTACAATGAGCAGTTCTTC.

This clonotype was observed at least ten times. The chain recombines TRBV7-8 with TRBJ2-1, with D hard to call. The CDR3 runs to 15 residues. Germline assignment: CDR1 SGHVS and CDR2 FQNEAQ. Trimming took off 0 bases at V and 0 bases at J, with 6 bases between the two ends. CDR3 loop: CASSLASSSYNEQFF. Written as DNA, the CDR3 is TGTGCCAGCAGCTTAGCGAGTAGCTCCTACAATGAGCAGTTCTTC.

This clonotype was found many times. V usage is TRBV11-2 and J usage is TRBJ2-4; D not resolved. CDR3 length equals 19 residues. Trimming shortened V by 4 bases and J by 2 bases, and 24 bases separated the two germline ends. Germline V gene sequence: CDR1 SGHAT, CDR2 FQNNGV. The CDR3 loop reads CASSYRLNARPRTKNIQYF. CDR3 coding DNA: TGTGCCAGCAGCTACCGCCTGAATGCACGGCCCAGGACCAAAAACATTCAGTACTTC.